The clone carrying this T cell receptor (beta chain) was seen a handful of times. In the original analysis: Using reference gene primer amplification, nucleated cell counts were estimated. The data were produced by immunoSEQ multiplex PCR, yet TCRdb's version contains in-frame clones alone and is incomplete. Clone size and V and J calls were adopted from that table, with D and trimming inferred from the DNA. The sample holds about 110,000 clones, roughly 85% seen once. The data are from a study of blood T cell repertoires in COVID-19. Study as a whole: The United States, Italy and Spain were the sources of the acute and convalescent COVID-19 samples. Nucleic acid was either cDNA or gDNA, and it came from T cells, B-cell-depleted T cells, or PBMCs.

This CDR3 is built from 16 residues. The V gene's germline CDR1 is SGHRS and CDR2 YFSETQ. Trimming stripped 4 bases from V and 4 bases from J, with 18 bases between. Material: peripheral blood. The chain recombines TRBV5-1 with TRBJ2-1; possibly TRBD1 for D (5 bases). The receptor's source is a woman older than 75 with active or convalescent COVID-19. As DNA, the CDR3 is TGCGCCAGCAGCGTATCAGGGTCCCCAGTTTACAATGAGCAGTTCTTC. Its protein product is CASSVSGSPVYNEQFF.